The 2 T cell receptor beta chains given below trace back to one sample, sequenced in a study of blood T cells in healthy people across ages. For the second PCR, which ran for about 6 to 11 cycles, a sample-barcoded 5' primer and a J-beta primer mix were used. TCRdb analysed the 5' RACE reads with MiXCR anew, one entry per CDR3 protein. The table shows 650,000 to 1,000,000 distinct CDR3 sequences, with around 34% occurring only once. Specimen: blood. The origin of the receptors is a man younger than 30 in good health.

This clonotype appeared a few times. For the CDR3, the DNA is TGCAGTGCTCTGGGGGGCCGGAATTCACCCCTCCACTTT. Translated: CSALGGRNSPLHF. The chain links TRBV20-1 to TRBJ1-6, with a weak D call TRBD1 (6 bases). V was pared by 5 bases and J by 7 bases, with 12 bases between. Germline loops: CDR1 DFQATT, CDR2 SNEGSKA (reference sequence). The CDR3 is 13 amino acids.

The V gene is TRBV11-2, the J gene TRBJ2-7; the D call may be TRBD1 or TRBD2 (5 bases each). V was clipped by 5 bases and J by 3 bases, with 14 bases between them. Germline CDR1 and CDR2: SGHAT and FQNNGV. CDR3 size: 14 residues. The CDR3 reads CASSQPGPGYEQYF. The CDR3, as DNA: TGTGCCAGCAGCCAACCGGGACCGGGCTACGAGCAGTACTTC.